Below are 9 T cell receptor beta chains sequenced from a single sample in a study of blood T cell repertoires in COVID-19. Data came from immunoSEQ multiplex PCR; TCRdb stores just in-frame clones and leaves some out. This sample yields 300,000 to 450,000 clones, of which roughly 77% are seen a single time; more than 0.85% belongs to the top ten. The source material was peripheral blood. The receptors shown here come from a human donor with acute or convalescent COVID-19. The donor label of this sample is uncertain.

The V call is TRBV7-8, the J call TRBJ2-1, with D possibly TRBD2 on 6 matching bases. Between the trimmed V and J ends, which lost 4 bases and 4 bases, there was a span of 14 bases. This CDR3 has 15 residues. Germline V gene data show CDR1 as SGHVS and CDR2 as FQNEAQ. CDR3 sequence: CASSYSGGYYNEQFF. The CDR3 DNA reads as TGTGCCAGCAGCTATAGCGGAGGGTATTACAATGAGCAGTTCTTC. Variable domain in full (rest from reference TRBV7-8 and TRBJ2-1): GAGVSQSPRYKVAKRGQDVALRCDPISGHVSLFWYQQALGQGPEFLTYFQNEAQLDKSGLPSDRFFAERPEGSVSTLKIQRTQQEDSAVYLCASSYSGGYYNEQFFGPGTRLTVL.

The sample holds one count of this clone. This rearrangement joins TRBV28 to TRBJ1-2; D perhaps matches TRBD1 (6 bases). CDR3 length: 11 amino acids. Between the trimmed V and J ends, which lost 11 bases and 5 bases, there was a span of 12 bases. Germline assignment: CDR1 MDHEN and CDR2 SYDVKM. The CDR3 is CASHTGYGYTF. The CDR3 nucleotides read TGTGCCTCGCATACAGGGTATGGCTACACCTTC.

The CDR3 is CASSLSLAGGFNEQFF. CDR3 sequence (DNA): TGTGCCAGCAGCTTGAGTCTGGCGGGGGGGTTTAATGAGCAGTTCTTC. The V and J genes are TRBV5-5 and TRBJ2-1; 9 bases line up with TRBD2. In germline, CDR1 is SGHKS, CDR2 YYEKEE (reference sequence). The V segment lost 1 base and the J segment 7 bases; nucleotides outside the gene matches: 9. The CDR3 has 16 amino acids.

CDR3 coding DNA: TGCGCCAGCAGAGGGACTACCGCCTACGAGCAGTACTTC. Its translation: CASRGTTAYEQYF. V and J are TRBV5-1 and TRBJ2-7; TRBD2 matches 7 bases. The CDR3 is 13 amino acids. J was trimmed by 2 bases and V by 5 bases; bases with no gene match: 4. Looked up from germline, CDR1 is SGHRS and CDR2 is YFSETQ.

CDR3 in amino acids: CAWSGVNYGYTF. The CDR3 DNA reads TGTGCCTGGAGCGGGGTCAACTATGGCTACACCTTC. The chain employs TRBV30 and TRBJ1-2, with D unresolved. This CDR3 contains 12 residues. Trimming left V 3 bases short and J 2 bases short, with 7 bases between. Germline CDR1 is GTSNPN and CDR2 is SVGIG (reference sequence).

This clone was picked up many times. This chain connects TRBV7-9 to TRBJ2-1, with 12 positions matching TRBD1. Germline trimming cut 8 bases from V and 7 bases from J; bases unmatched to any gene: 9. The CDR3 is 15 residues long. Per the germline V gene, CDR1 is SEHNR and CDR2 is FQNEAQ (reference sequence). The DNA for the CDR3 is TGTGCCAGCGTGCCGGGGGACAGGGGGCCGAATGAGCAGTTCTTC. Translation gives CASVPGDRGPNEQFF.

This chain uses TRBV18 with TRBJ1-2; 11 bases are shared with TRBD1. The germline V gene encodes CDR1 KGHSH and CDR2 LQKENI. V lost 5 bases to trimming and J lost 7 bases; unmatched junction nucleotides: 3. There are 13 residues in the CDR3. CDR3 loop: CASSTGTGGGYTF. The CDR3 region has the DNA TGTGCCAGCTCAACCGGGACAGGGGGTGGCTACACCTTC.

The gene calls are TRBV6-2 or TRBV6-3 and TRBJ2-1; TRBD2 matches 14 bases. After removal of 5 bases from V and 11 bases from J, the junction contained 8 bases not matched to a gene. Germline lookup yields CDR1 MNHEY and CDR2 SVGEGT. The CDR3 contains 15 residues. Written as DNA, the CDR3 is TGTGCCAGCAGTCCACGGACTAGCGGGGGGAACAAGCAGTTCTTC. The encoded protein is CASSPRTSGGNKQFF.

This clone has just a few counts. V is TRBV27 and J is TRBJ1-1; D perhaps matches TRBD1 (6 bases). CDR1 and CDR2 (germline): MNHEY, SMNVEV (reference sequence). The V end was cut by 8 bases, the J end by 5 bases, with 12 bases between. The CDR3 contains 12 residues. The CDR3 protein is CASSGGLTEAFF. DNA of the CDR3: TGTGCCAGCTCGGGGGGCTTAACTGAAGCTTTCTTT.